The 8 T cell receptor beta chains given below trace back to one sample, sequenced in a study of CD8+ T cells in alopecia areata. Extracted RNA was reverse transcribed into cDNA, the sequencing template. Produced via immunoSEQ multiplex PCR; TCRdb's table is partial and in-frame only. Of fewer than 250,000 clones in the sample, 43% were seen once. The treatment here: oral pan-JAK inhibitor, 5-10 mg twice daily. The sequences come from CD4+ T cells sorted from blood, collected at approximately week 36, from a patient treated with tofacitinib. Source of these receptors: a human donor with alopecia areata.

This clone was seen more than once but under ten times. The chain combines TRBV2 with TRBJ2-2; TRBD1 matches 9 bases. This CDR3 spans 15 amino acids. The V and J ends lost 6 bases and 5 bases, in that order; junction bases with no gene match: 7. Germline loops: CDR1 SNHLY, CDR2 FYNNEI. The CDR3 region is CASRTGGTRTGELFF. The CDR3 nucleotides read TGTGCCAGCAGAACAGGGGGCACCAGGACCGGGGAGCTGTTTTTT.

V and J are TRBV15 and TRBJ2-4; D uncertain. Per germline, CDR1 LNHNV and CDR2 YYDKDF (reference sequence). This CDR3 comprises 16 residues. V dropped 5 bases and J dropped 0 bases, with 14 bases sitting between them. CDR3 in DNA: TGTGCCACCAGCCCAGAGGCAGCTATAGCCAAAAACATTCAGTACTTC. Residues: CATSPEAAIAKNIQYF.

The V call is TRBV6-5, the J call TRBJ1-2; TRBD1 is a possible D gene (6 bases). Germline V gene lookup returns CDR1 MNHEY and CDR2 SVGAGI. This CDR3 region has 13 residues. V was pared by 6 bases and J by 6 bases, with 14 bases between. CDR3 coding DNA: TGTGCCAGCAGACCCGGGGGGGCTCATGGCTACACCTTC. Encoded protein: CASRPGGAHGYTF.

This clone has more than one count but fewer than ten. The CDR3 nucleotides read TGTGCCAGCTCACGGTACGAGGCCTACGAGCAGTACTTC. This sequence encodes CASSRYEAYEQYF. The chain has TRBV18 and TRBJ2-7; no clear D. V lost 4 bases to trimming and J lost 2 bases, with 9 bases between them. Germline V gene data show CDR1 as KGHSH and CDR2 as LQKENI. The CDR3 spans 13 residues.

This rearrangement joins TRBV30 to TRBJ1-3; 7 nucleotides match TRBD1. This CDR3 has 14 residues. Per germline, CDR1 GTSNPN and CDR2 SVGIG (reference sequence). V lost 2 bases, J lost 0 bases, and 1 base stayed unmatched. The CDR3 coding sequence is TGTGCCTGGAGTACAGGGGTCTCTGGAAACACCATATATTTT. Translation gives CAWSTGVSGNTIYF.

The V and J genes are TRBV30 and TRBJ2-7; 7 nucleotides line up with TRBD2. CDR1 is GTSNPN and CDR2 is SVGIG in the germline V gene (reference sequence). The J segment lost 7 bases and the V segment lost 2 bases, leaving 5 bases of the junction unmatched. There are 12 residues in the CDR3. CDR3 sequence (DNA): TGTGCCTGGAGTCCAGACGGGGGGGAGCAGTACTTC. Amino acids: CAWSPDGGEQYF.

This clone was found a few times. The V call is TRBV29-1, the J call TRBJ2-1, with a possible D match to TRBD1 (6 bases). V dropped 6 bases and J dropped 7 bases, with 19 bases sitting between them. CDR3 length equals 14 residues. Germline V lookup: CDR1 SQVTM, CDR2 ANQGSEA. The DNA of the CDR3 is TGCAGCGTGAGGGGGACCCCAGATTGGAATGAGCAGTTCTTC. Translating it yields CSVRGTPDWNEQFF.

The chain links TRBV5-1 to TRBJ2-7, with 12 bases identical to TRBD1. V lost 4 bases and J lost 6; bases outside the gene matches: 5. The CDR3 contains 14 residues. The V gene's germline CDR1 is SGHRS and CDR2 YFSETQ. The CDR3 sequence: CASSRGTGGLEQYF. DNA of the CDR3: TGCGCCAGCAGCCGTGGGACAGGGGGCCTCGAGCAGTACTTC.